Following are 14 T cell receptor beta chains from one sample sequenced in a study of blood T cell repertoires in COVID-19. Produced via immunoSEQ multiplex PCR; TCRdb's table is partial and in-frame only. Seen here are about 59,000 clones, 70% to 85% observed once, and the top ten hold over 3%. The sequencing input was peripheral blood. These receptors were taken from a man in his fifties or sixties with acute or convalescent COVID-19.

V is TRBV9 and J is TRBJ2-7, with a weak D call TRBD2 (8 bases). The V and J ends lost 0 bases and 5 bases respectively, with 12 bases between them. There are 14 residues in the CDR3. Germline assignment: CDR1 SGDLS and CDR2 YYNGEE. CDR3 amino acids: CASSVAGGGDEQYF. As DNA, the CDR3 is TGTGCCAGCAGCGTAGCGGGAGGGGGCGACGAGCAGTACTTC.

The chain recombines TRBV2 with TRBJ1-5, with D tentatively TRBD1 (5 bases). V was shortened by 6 bases and J by 2 bases, with 17 bases between the two germline ends. In germline, CDR1 is SNHLY, CDR2 FYNNEI. The CDR3 totals 16 residues. As DNA, the CDR3 is TGTGCCAGCAGAGCAACAGGAGCTGGGGGCAATCAGCCCCAGCATTTT. Its translation: CASRATGAGGNQPQHF.

The chain is built from TRBV7-3 and TRBJ1-1; D is uncertain. The CDR3 consists of 12 residues. The V end lost 5 bases, the J end lost 10 bases, and 14 bases lay between the germline ends. Germline lookup yields CDR1 SGHTA and CDR2 FQGTGA. The CDR3 is CASSPSPEVAFF. CDR3 DNA: TGTGCCAGCAGCCCGTCCCCCGAGGTAGCTTTCTTT.

This clone was found once. The V call is TRBV28, the J call TRBJ2-7; D is possibly TRBD2 (8 bases). V was shortened by 3 bases and J by 3 bases, with 15 bases between the two germline ends. This CDR3 comprises 15 residues. Germline V gene sequence: CDR1 MDHEN, CDR2 SYDVKM. CDR3 sequence reads: CASSFSGTAYYEQYF. The CDR3 DNA follows: TGTGCCAGCAGTTTTAGCGGGACAGCCTACTACGAGCAGTACTTC.

The chain joins TRBV7-3 to TRBJ2-7; D is possibly TRBD2 (6 bases). The CDR3 consists of 15 residues. Trimming stripped 5 bases from V and 4 bases from J, with 18 bases between. From germline, CDR1 is SGHTA and CDR2 FQGTGA. This CDR3 is CASSRSGGGTYEQYF. CDR3 in DNA: TGTGCCAGCAGCCGGAGTGGCGGAGGGACGTACGAGCAGTACTTC.

This rearrangement joins TRBV4-3 to TRBJ2-3, with TRBD2 matching over 11 bases. The V segment lost 0 bases and the J segment 5 bases; nucleotides outside the gene matches: 10. Germline values: CDR1 LGHNA, CDR2 YSLEER. This CDR3 is 18 amino acids long. This CDR3 is CASSQDALAGGQGDTQYF. The CDR3 nucleotides read TGCGCCAGCAGCCAAGATGCCCTAGCGGGAGGCCAGGGAGATACGCAGTATTTT.

The CDR3 bases are TGTGCCAGCAGCAGGACACGGGAGAGGACAGATACGCAGTATTTT. As protein: CASSRTRERTDTQYF. This chain joins TRBV11-2 and TRBJ2-3; a possible D gene is TRBD2 (6 bases). The germline gives CDR1 SGHAT, CDR2 FQNNGV. The length of the CDR3 is 15 residues. V was trimmed by 5 bases and J by 3 bases, leaving 15 bases between them.

This clone showed up just a few times. The chain is built from TRBV9 and TRBJ2-3; a weak D match, TRBD1 (5 bases). The CDR3 sequence is 15 residues long. Trimming left V 4 bases short and J 6 bases short, with 18 bases between. Germline V gene sequence: CDR1 SGDLS, CDR2 YYNGEE. CDR3 sequence reads: CASSFGTGFEDTQYF. For the CDR3, the DNA is TGTGCCAGCAGCTTCGGAACAGGCTTTGAGGATACGCAGTATTTT. Based on the CDR3 plus reference TRBV9 and TRBJ2-3, the full variable domain is DSGVTQTPKHLITATGQRVTLRCSPRSGDLSVYWYQQSLDQGLQFLIQYYNGEERAKGNILERFSAQQFPDLHSELNLSSLELGDSALYFCASSFGTGFEDTQYFGPGTRLTVL.

The genes are TRBV7-8 and TRBJ2-7; possibly TRBD2 for D (6 bases). CDR3 length: 14 amino acids. From germline, CDR1 is SGHVS and CDR2 FQNEAQ. With 0 bases removed from V and 4 bases from J, the gap between germline ends came to 10 bases. The CDR3 region is CASSLAPGVYEQYF. The CDR3 DNA sequence: TGTGCCAGCAGCTTAGCTCCGGGAGTATACGAGCAGTACTTC.

J is TRBJ2-7 and V is TRBV14; D is ambiguous. Deletions cut 0 bases from V and 3 bases from J, with 9 bases between. Germline assignment: CDR1 SGHDN and CDR2 FVKESK. The CDR3 totals 14 residues. The CDR3 here is CASSQDPSFYEQYF. The CDR3 nucleotides are TGTGCCAGCAGCCAAGATCCGAGTTTCTACGAGCAGTACTTC.

The chain links TRBV18 to TRBJ1-1; maybe TRBD1 (6 bases). The CDR3 is 16 residues long. V lost 4 bases and J lost 1, with 16 bases in between. Per the germline V gene, CDR1 is KGHSH and CDR2 is LQKENI. The CDR3 DNA sequence: TGTGCCAGCTCACTCTTGGGGGGGCGGGCGAACACTGAAGCTTTCTTT. It codes for CASSLLGGRANTEAFF.

V is TRBV5-4 and J is TRBJ2-6, with D unclear. The germline gives CDR1 SGHNT, CDR2 YYREEE (reference sequence). There are 16 residues in the CDR3. V lost 2 bases and J lost 1, with 10 bases in between. CDR3 protein: CASSFPQASGANVLTF. DNA for the CDR3: TGTGCCAGCAGCTTCCCTCAGGCTTCTGGGGCCAACGTCCTGACTTTC.

The rearrangement joins TRBV6-1 to TRBJ1-2; tentatively, D is TRBD1 (6 bases). The length of the CDR3 is 13 residues. Germline CDR1 reads MNHNS; CDR2 reads SASEGT. With 2 bases removed from V and 7 bases from J, the gap between germline ends came to 11 bases. The CDR3 loop reads CASSEREQGGYTF. In nucleotides, the CDR3 is TGTGCCAGCAGTGAAAGGGAACAGGGTGGCTACACCTTC.

The V gene is TRBV27, the J gene TRBJ1-5; perhaps TRBD1 as D (6 bases). Trimming removed 6 bases at V and 1 base at J, with 19 bases between. Germline CDR1 MNHEY, CDR2 SMNVEV (reference sequence). CDR3 length: 17 amino acids. CDR3 region: CASRSTTGDGSNQPQHF. CDR3 DNA: TGTGCCAGCAGATCAACGACAGGCGACGGGAGCAATCAGCCCCAGCATTTT.